This TCR beta chain emerged from a study of blood T cell repertoires in COVID-19. Study details: PBMCs, B-cell-depleted T cells, or T cells were the source of the cDNA or gDNA that made up the material.

Per the authors' pipeline: Reference gene primers were amplified, and this amplification served to estimate nucleated cell counts. Sequenced by immunoSEQ multiplex PCR; TCRdb stores in-frame clones only, minus some. For V, J and clone size, that table is used; D and trimming come from the DNA. The sample shows about 430,000 clones, roughly 90% of them seen only once. Enrolled through a virtual design, the participants were between about 18 and 100 years of age and came from about two dozen US areas. Exposed study participants had met a COVID-19 case within 2 weeks before entry. The material sequenced was PBMCs or T cells enriched from blood (not recorded which). This sequence was found in a woman under 30 who had been exposed to COVID-19.

CDR3 sequence: CASSQVSGRAYNEQFF. For the CDR3, the DNA is TGTGCCAGCAGCCAAGTTAGCGGGAGAGCCTACAATGAGCAGTTCTTC. The chain recombines TRBV3-1 (or the pseudogene TRBV3-2) with TRBJ2-1, with TRBD2 matching 9 bases. The CDR3 covers 16 residues. Germline V gives CDR1 LGHDT, CDR2 YNNKEL (reference sequence). V dropped 1 base and J dropped 2; count of bases not matched to a gene: 3.